Given below is one TCR beta chain in context. Its specificity is unknown. This record belongs to a study of T-cell memory formation after mild COVID-19. General observations from the study: Clones shrinking from day 15 to 85 showed even CD4/CD8 mixes; later expanders tilted CD4+.

CDR3 size: 15 residues. The V end lost 0 bases, the J end lost 3 bases, and 10 bases lay between the germline ends. Germline values: CDR1 MGHRA, CDR2 YSYEKL. Using its own MiXCR run on the 5' RACE reads, TCRdb lists one record per CDR3 protein. The data show fewer than 350,000 distinct CDR3 sequences, approximately 15% seen once. Sequencing was performed on PBMCs or a T cell subset sorted from them (not recorded which). V usage is TRBV4-1 and J usage is TRBJ2-3, with D perhaps TRBD2 (5 bases). The receptor was derived from a man between 18 and 35 years old who had mild COVID-19 (a few samples of this study predate the infection). Cell type and time point are not known. The CDR3 DNA follows: TGCGCCAGCAGCCAAGAGAGGAGGCGGACAGATACGCAGTATTTT. Protein: CASSQERRRTDTQYF.